Listed below are T cell receptor beta chains from one sample, sequenced in a study of beta chain features in type 1 diabetes. Generated by immunoSEQ multiplex PCR, the TCRdb table keeps only in-frame clones and is missing some. Of about 150,000 clones in the sample, around a tenth were seen once. The sample comprised central memory CD4+ T cells from blood. These receptors were collected from a man aged 18 to 30 in good health. The CDR3 runs from the conserved cysteine through the conserved F or W. A D gene is named only where the DNA matches it firmly. Clone size, where shown, is once, few, many, or a class for clones that have expanded.

cdr3_aa | cdr3_nt | clone_size | v_call | d_call | cdr3_length | j_call
CASRTGDYEQYF | TGTGCCAGTAGAACAGGGGACTACGAGCAGTACTTC | . | TRBV28 | TRBD1 | 12 | TRBJ2-7
CSVVGTSGGWETQYF | TGCAGCGTGGTGGGGACTAGCGGGGGGTGGGAGACCCAGTACTTC | . | TRBV29-1 | TRBD2 | 15 | TRBJ2-5
CASSSGDYQYF | TGTGCCAGCAGCTCGGGGGACTACCAGTATTTT | few | TRBV5-4 | TRBD2 | 11 | TRBJ2-3
CASSLHIAGANVLTF | TGTGCCAGCAGCCTCCACATAGCCGGGGCCAACGTCCTGACTTTC | few | TRBV7-2 | . | 15 | TRBJ2-6
CASSLGQKEKLFF | TGCGCCAGCAGCTTAGGACAGAAAGAAAAACTGTTTTTT | few | TRBV5-1 | . | 13 | TRBJ1-4
CASSSSRQEAQYF | TGTGCCAGCAGCTCCTCTCGACAGGAAGCGCAGTACTTC | . | TRBV7-2 | . | 13 | TRBJ2-7
CASSSSRDRPNEKLFF | TGTGCCAGCAGCTCCTCCCGGGACAGGCCTAATGAAAAACTGTTTTTT | few | TRBV7-2 | TRBD1 | 16 | TRBJ1-4
CASNDGLAGAYEQYF | TGTGCCAGCAATGACGGACTAGCGGGGGCGTATGAGCAGTACTTC | few | TRBV6-6 | TRBD2 | 15 | TRBJ2-7
CASSETGTGVNYEQFF | TGTGCCAGCAGTGAAACCGGGACAGGTGTGAATTATGAGCAGTTCTTC | few | TRBV6-1 | TRBD1 | 16 | TRBJ2-1
CASSYSAGPNYEQYF | TGTGCCAGCAGTTACTCAGCAGGGCCGAATTACGAGCAGTACTTC | . | TRBV6-6 | . | 15 | TRBJ2-7
CASSPAGARETQYF | TGTGCCAGCAGCCCAGCAGGGGCAAGAGAGACCCAGTACTTC | . | TRBV7-3 | . | 14 | TRBJ2-5
CASSYRGSSYNSPLHF | TGTGCCAGCAGTTACAGGGGAAGCTCCTATAATTCACCCCTCCACTTT | once | TRBV6-5 | . | 16 | TRBJ1-6
CASSLGELEQYF | TGTGCCAGCAGCCTCGGGGAGCTCGAGCAGTACTTC | . | TRBV5-6 | . | 12 | TRBJ2-7
CASSFTFRDNEQFF | TGTGCCAGCAGCTTTACCTTTCGGGACAATGAGCAGTTCTTC | . | TRBV7-2 | . | 14 | TRBJ2-1
CASSLQGGGTDTQYF | TGTGCCAGCAGCTTGCAAGGGGGTGGCACAGATACGCAGTATTTT | few | TRBV5-6 | . | 15 | TRBJ2-3
CASSRREEKEKLFF | TGCGCCAGCAGCCGCCGGGAGGAGAAAGAAAAACTGTTTTTT | few | TRBV4-1 | . | 14 | TRBJ1-4
CASSFGQGASGYTF | TGCGCCAGCAGCTTCGGACAGGGGGCTTCGGGCTACACCTTC | few | TRBV5-1 | TRBD1 | 14 | TRBJ1-2
CAIRTGTSGGASTGELFF | TGTGCCATCAGAACCGGGACTAGCGGGGGGGCTAGCACCGGGGAGCTGTTTTTT | . | TRBV10-3 | TRBD2 | 18 | TRBJ2-2
CASRDREPPYEQYF | TGTGCCAGCAGGGACAGGGAGCCGCCATACGAGCAGTACTTC | once | TRBV27 | TRBD1 | 14 | TRBJ2-7
CASSSEYRGINSYNEQFF | TGTGCCAGCAGCTCAGAGTACAGGGGGATAAATTCCTACAATGAGCAGTTCTTC | few | TRBV13 | TRBD1 | 18 | TRBJ2-1
CASSHGTSTDTQYF | TGCGCCAGCAGCCACGGGACTAGCACAGATACGCAGTATTTT | . | TRBV5-1 | . | 14 | TRBJ2-3
CASSRDTSGDYGYTF | TGTGCCAGCAGTAGGGACACCTCAGGGGATTATGGCTACACCTTC | . | TRBV6-6 | . | 15 | TRBJ1-2
CASSLDGAGGQFF | TGTGCCAGCAGCTTAGATGGCGCGGGGGGGCAGTTCTTC | . | TRBV11-2 | TRBD2 | 13 | TRBJ2-1
CATARQGANTIYF | TGTGCCACCGCGCGGCAGGGGGCAAACACCATATATTTT | . | TRBV15 | TRBD1 | 13 | TRBJ1-3
CASSRTGVDEQFF | TGTGCCAGCAGCAGGACAGGGGTGGATGAGCAGTTCTTC | many | TRBV5-6 | TRBD1 | 13 | TRBJ2-1
CASSPRQDRGWNGYTF | TGTGCCAGCAGCCCACGACAGGACAGGGGGTGGAATGGCTACACCTTC | . | TRBV7-2 | TRBD1 | 16 | TRBJ1-2
CASSLVLASGGVGEQFF | TGTGCCAGCAGCTTAGTCCTTGCTAGCGGGGGGGTCGGTGAGCAGTTCTTC | few | TRBV11-2 | TRBD2 | 17 | TRBJ2-1
CASSLGDRADGNQPQHF | TGTGCCAGCAGCTTAGGGGACAGGGCAGATGGCAATCAGCCCCAGCATTTT | few | TRBV7-2 | TRBD1 | 17 | TRBJ1-5
CASSPGVQETQYF | TGTGCCAGCAGCCCGGGTGTCCAAGAGACCCAGTACTTC | . | TRBV7-3 | . | 13 | TRBJ2-5
CASSHTSAGVPYEQYF | TGTGCCAGCAGCCATACTTCAGCGGGGGTCCCCTACGAGCAGTACTTC | few | TRBV11-2 | TRBD2 | 16 | TRBJ2-7
CSVAPGLSEQYF | TGCAGCGTTGCCCCAGGTCTCTCCGAGCAGTACTTC | many | TRBV29-1 | . | 12 | TRBJ2-7
CSVVSGYLQHF | TGCAGCGTTGTTTCAGGGTATCTCCAGCATTTT | many | TRBV29-1 | . | 11 | TRBJ1-5
CASRFDRVQPQHF | TGTGCCAGCAGGTTCGACAGGGTGCAGCCCCAGCATTTT | few | TRBV2 | TRBD1 | 13 | TRBJ1-5
CASSITGTGVNTEAFF | TGTGCCAGCAGTATAACCGGGACAGGGGTAAACACTGAAGCTTTCTTT | few | TRBV27 | TRBD1 | 16 | TRBJ1-1
CASSQYRDFEGDTQYF | TGCGCCAGCAGCCAATACCGGGACTTTGAGGGAGATACGCAGTATTTT | . | TRBV4-3 | . | 16 | TRBJ2-3
CASRTSGGRNEQFF | TGTGCCAGCAGGACTAGCGGGGGGCGAAATGAGCAGTTCTTC | few | TRBV7-2 | TRBD2 | 14 | TRBJ2-1
CASSLARTSYEQYF | TGTGCCAGCAGCTTAGCGAGGACATCCTACGAGCAGTACTTC | few | TRBV11-1 | . | 14 | TRBJ2-7
CSVPRQGTDTQYF | TGCAGCGTTCCGCGACAGGGCACAGATACGCAGTATTTT | many | TRBV29-1 | . | 13 | TRBJ2-3
CASRQGAGNVLTF | TGTGCCAGCAGACAGGGGGCTGGGAACGTCCTGACTTTC | . | TRBV11-2 | TRBD1 | 13 | TRBJ2-6
CASSLGTGGSLNEQFF | TGCGCCAGCAGCTTGGGGACAGGGGGCTCGTTAAATGAGCAGTTCTTC | . | TRBV5-1 | TRBD1 | 16 | TRBJ2-1
CASTGQGSHEQFF | TGTGCCAGCACCGGACAGGGGTCCCATGAGCAGTTCTTC | few | TRBV6-4 | TRBD1 | 13 | TRBJ2-1